This TCR beta chain was obtained from a study of blood T cell repertoires in COVID-19. Trimming removed 0 bases at V and 5 bases at J, with 10 bases between. The germline V gene has CDR1 SGHAT and CDR2 FQNNGV. This CDR3 comprises 14 residues. Profiled with immunoSEQ multiplex PCR; TCRdb holds only in-frame clones, not every one. The data show about 100,000 clones, approximately 86% seen once. Sequences were obtained from peripheral blood. This chain joins TRBV11-2 and TRBJ2-5; D ambiguous. This TCR was sampled from a man older than 75 with acute or convalescent COVID-19. The CDR3 DNA reads TGTGCCAGCAGCTTAGACCGGGTCAGTGAGACCCAGTACTTC. It specifies CASSLDRVSETQYF.